This T cell receptor (beta chain) originates from a study of blood T cell repertoires in COVID-19. Study at large: In each case, the material was cDNA or gDNA derived from T cells, B-cell-depleted T cells, or PBMCs.

Sequenced by immunoSEQ multiplex PCR; TCRdb stores in-frame clones only, minus some. The table shows tens of thousands of clones, with approximately 80% occurring only once. The receptor was derived from a man between 65 and 80 years old with acute or convalescent COVID-19. The sample taken for sequencing was peripheral blood.

This chain's CDR3 is CASSISGTNSGNTIYF. The DNA for the CDR3 is TGTGCCAGTAGTATCTCCGGGACTAACTCTGGAAACACCATATATTTT. The chain is built from TRBV19 and TRBJ1-3, with a weak D call TRBD1 (5 bases). The germline CDR1 and CDR2 sequences are LNHDA and SQIVND (reference sequence). This CDR3 has 16 amino acids. V shed 3 bases and J shed 0 bases, with 12 bases lying between them.